This TCR beta chain came from a study of blood T cell repertoires in COVID-19. Study summary: The samples span acute and convalescent COVID-19 from the United States, Italy and Spain. Nucleic acid was either cDNA or gDNA, and it came from T cells, B-cell-depleted T cells, or PBMCs.

CDR1 WSHSY and CDR2 SAAADI come from the germline V gene. The CDR3 is made up of 13 amino acids. With V trimmed by 6 bases and J by 1 base, 1 base remained unmatched. Cohort allocation depended upon clinical history that participants reported. Recovered status in Cohort 3 required two negative PCRs, clearance, or symptom resolution. TCRdb keeps only in-frame clones here, not all; method: immunoSEQ multiplex PCR. In the table there are roughly 240,000 clones, about 82% of which are singletons. The chain carries TRBV10-2 and TRBJ1-1, with 8 bases fitting TRBD1. The receptor comes from a woman aged 50 to 60 who had recovered from COVID-19. Sequencing input: PBMCs or T cells enriched from blood (not recorded which). This CDR3 is CASRDRGNTEAFF. The CDR3 bases are TGCGCCAGCAGAGACAGGGGGAACACTGAAGCTTTCTTT.